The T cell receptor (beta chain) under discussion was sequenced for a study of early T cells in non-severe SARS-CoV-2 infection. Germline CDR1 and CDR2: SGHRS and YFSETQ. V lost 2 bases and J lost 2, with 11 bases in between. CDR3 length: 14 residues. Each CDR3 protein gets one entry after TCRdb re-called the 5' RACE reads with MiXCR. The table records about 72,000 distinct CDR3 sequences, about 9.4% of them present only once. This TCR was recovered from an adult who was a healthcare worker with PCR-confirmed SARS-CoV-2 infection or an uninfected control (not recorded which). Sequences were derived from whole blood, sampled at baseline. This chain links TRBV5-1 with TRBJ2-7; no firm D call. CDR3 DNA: TGCGCCAGCAGCTTCGGGCAGGAACCCTACGAGCAGTACTTC. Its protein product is CASSFGQEPYEQYF.